The entry below describes one TCR beta chain. The data originate from a study of Tregs in tolerant kidney transplant recipients. Here immunoSEQ multiplex PCR was the method, and the copy in TCRdb shows in-frame clones only, minus some. Counted here are tens of thousands of clones, just over 90% occurring once; the ten biggest clones make up approximately 4.8%. Trimming took off 0 bases at V and 4 bases at J, with 11 bases between the two ends. Per the germline V gene, CDR1 is GTSNPN and CDR2 is SVGIG (reference sequence). CDR3 length: 14 amino acids. The chain links TRBV30 to TRBJ2-3, with a weak D call TRBD1 (5 bases). The sequenced sample was CD8+ T cells from blood. The TCR comes from a human donor in good health. The CDR3 loop reads CAWSVGQGPDTQYF. In DNA form, the CDR3 reads TGTGCCTGGAGTGTGGGTCAGGGTCCAGATACGCAGTATTTT.